This T cell receptor beta chain was captured by sequencing in a study of blood T cell repertoires in COVID-19. Overall study context: PBMCs, B-cell-depleted T cells, or T cells were the source of the cDNA or gDNA that made up the material.

In the original workflow: Reference gene primer amplification gave nucleated cell count estimates. Profiling relied on immunoSEQ multiplex PCR, and the TCRdb table lists in-frame clones only, not all of them. The V and J calls and the clone size are those of that table, but D and trimming were determined from the DNA. The data show 45,000 to 50,000 clones, approximately 88% seen once. This clone is hyperexpanded by share. The CDR3 totals 15 residues. Germline lookup yields CDR1 SGHTA and CDR2 FQGTGA. Losses at the gene ends were 3 bases for V and 4 bases for J; bases not matched to a gene: 1. This chain uses TRBV7-3 with TRBJ2-3; 13 nucleotides agree with TRBD2. This sequence was found in a man aged 65 to 79 with acute or convalescent COVID-19. The sequencing sample was made of peripheral blood. In DNA, the CDR3 is TGTGCCAGCAGCTTGGGACTAGCGGGGCCAGATACGCAGTATTTT. Amino acid sequence: CASSLGLAGPDTQYF.